Listed below are T cell receptor beta chains from one sample, sequenced in a study of blood T cells in healthy people across ages. TCRdb re-analysed the 5' RACE reads in MiXCR, keeping a single row per CDR3 protein. The repertoire holds 550,000 to 650,000 distinct CDR3 sequences, with approximately 30% as singletons. The sample comprised blood. Receptors were obtained from a woman aged 80 or over in good health. The CDR3 runs from the conserved cysteine through the conserved F or W. The order of the fields is D gene, clone size, J gene, V gene, CDR3 protein, CDR3 DNA. A D gene is named only where the DNA matches it firmly. Where a row states a size, it is once, few, many or the class of an expanded clone; other rows omit it.

D gene: TRBD1
clone size: -
J gene: TRBJ2-7
V gene: TRBV10-3
CDR3 protein: CAISRQGSRSYERYF
CDR3 DNA: TGTGCCATCAGCAGACAGGGATCCCGCTCCTACGAGCGGTACTTC

D gene: -
clone size: many
J gene: TRBJ1-2
V gene: TRBV5-6
CDR3 protein: CASSLDQGSYGYTF
CDR3 DNA: TGTGCCAGCAGCTTGGATCAGGGTAGCTATGGCTACACCTTC

D gene: TRBD1
clone size: -
J gene: TRBJ1-2
V gene: TRBV7-2
CDR3 protein: CASSPPGQSNYGYTF
CDR3 DNA: TGTGCCAGCAGCCCCCCGGGACAGAGTAACTATGGCTACACCTTC

D gene: -
clone size: -
J gene: TRBJ1-4
V gene: TRBV30
CDR3 protein: CAWSPGEKLFF
CDR3 DNA: TGTGCCTGGAGTCCTGGTGAAAAACTGTTTTTT

D gene: -
clone size: -
J gene: TRBJ1-2
V gene: TRBV25-1
CDR3 protein: CASSEGTGYGYTF
CDR3 DNA: TGTGCCAGCAGTGAAGGGACGGGGTATGGCTACACCTTC

D gene: -
clone size: few
J gene: TRBJ1-2
V gene: TRBV2
CDR3 protein: CASNTDGREGYTF
CDR3 DNA: TGTGCCAGCAACACGGACGGCCGCGAGGGCTACACCTTC

D gene: -
clone size: many
J gene: TRBJ2-3
V gene: TRBV6-2/TRBV6-3
CDR3 protein: CASSYEAQYF
CDR3 DNA: TGTGCCAGCAGTTACGAGGCGCAGTATTTT

D gene: TRBD1
clone size: few
J gene: TRBJ2-5
V gene: TRBV5-6
CDR3 protein: CASSLPDRGIETQYF
CDR3 DNA: TGTGCCAGCAGCCTGCCGGACAGGGGGATTGAGACCCAGTACTTC

D gene: -
clone size: many
J gene: TRBJ2-5
V gene: TRBV29-1
CDR3 protein: CSVKKGETQYF
CDR3 DNA: TGCAGCGTCAAGAAGGGAGAGACCCAGTACTTC

D gene: -
clone size: many
J gene: TRBJ2-5
V gene: TRBV7-9
CDR3 protein: CASSLGESSWGETQYF
CDR3 DNA: TGTGCCAGCAGCTTAGGGGAGTCTTCTTGGGGGGAGACCCAGTACTTC

D gene: -
clone size: -
J gene: TRBJ1-5
V gene: TRBV20-1
CDR3 protein: CSASPAKGTQPQHF
CDR3 DNA: TGCAGTGCTAGTCCTGCAAAGGGCACTCAGCCCCAGCATTTT

D gene: -
clone size: -
J gene: TRBJ1-4
V gene: TRBV5-1
CDR3 protein: CASSPWGGGEKLFF
CDR3 DNA: TGCGCCAGCAGCCCATGGGGGGGCGGTGAAAAACTGTTTTTT

D gene: -
clone size: many
J gene: TRBJ2-1
V gene: TRBV5-1
CDR3 protein: CASSLGHNEQFF
CDR3 DNA: TGCGCCAGCAGCTTGGGCCACAATGAGCAGTTCTTC

D gene: TRBD2
clone size: many
J gene: TRBJ2-7
V gene: TRBV11-2
CDR3 protein: CASSQRGGGTDSYEQYF
CDR3 DNA: TGTGCCAGCAGCCAGCGGGGGGGCGGGACGGACTCCTACGAGCAGTACTTC

D gene: -
clone size: few
J gene: TRBJ2-1
V gene: TRBV6-1
CDR3 protein: CASSPWGRQRNEQFF
CDR3 DNA: TGTGCCAGCAGCCCGTGGGGCAGGCAGCGCAATGAGCAGTTCTTC

D gene: -
clone size: -
J gene: TRBJ2-3
V gene: TRBV6-1
CDR3 protein: CASSEEGLVADTQYF
CDR3 DNA: TGTGCCAGCAGTGAAGAGGGGTTGGTGGCAGATACGCAGTATTTT

D gene: TRBD1
clone size: -
J gene: TRBJ2-7
V gene: TRBV29-1
CDR3 protein: CSVLGQGVTYEQYF
CDR3 DNA: TGCAGCGTGCTGGGACAGGGGGTGACCTACGAGCAGTACTTC

D gene: -
clone size: many
J gene: TRBJ2-4
V gene: TRBV20-1
CDR3 protein: CSARDLLYIQYF
CDR3 DNA: TGCAGTGCTAGAGACTTGTTGTACATTCAGTACTTC

D gene: TRBD1
clone size: many
J gene: TRBJ2-3
V gene: TRBV3-1
CDR3 protein: CASSQGQGTQYF
CDR3 DNA: TGTGCCAGCAGCCAAGGACAGGGAACGCAGTATTTT

D gene: -
clone size: many
J gene: TRBJ1-2
V gene: TRBV6-1
CDR3 protein: CASSTPGWDGVGYTF
CDR3 DNA: TGTGCCAGCAGTACCCCAGGGTGGGATGGTGTAGGCTACACCTTC

D gene: -
clone size: -
J gene: TRBJ2-7
V gene: TRBV7-2
CDR3 protein: CASSLFSSTYEQYF
CDR3 DNA: TGTGCCAGCAGCTTATTCTCCTCCACCTACGAGCAGTACTTC

D gene: -
clone size: few
J gene: TRBJ2-7
V gene: TRBV6-2/TRBV6-3
CDR3 protein: CASSPSVYEQYF
CDR3 DNA: TGTGCCAGCAGTCCCTCGGTTTATGAGCAGTACTTC

D gene: -
clone size: many
J gene: TRBJ2-5
V gene: TRBV5-6
CDR3 protein: CASSATAGRYQETQYF
CDR3 DNA: TGTGCCAGCAGCGCCACAGCCGGCAGGTACCAAGAGACCCAGTACTTC

D gene: -
clone size: -
J gene: TRBJ2-2
V gene: TRBV20-1
CDR3 protein: CSARQARWTGELFF
CDR3 DNA: TGCAGTGCAAGACAGGCCCGCTGGACCGGGGAGCTGTTTTTT

D gene: -
clone size: -
J gene: TRBJ2-1
V gene: TRBV10-3
CDR3 protein: CATAGGVVEETQFF
CDR3 DNA: TGCGCCACTGCTGGCGGGGTGGTGGAAGAGACCCAGTTCTTC

D gene: TRBD1
clone size: many
J gene: TRBJ2-3
V gene: TRBV5-1
CDR3 protein: CASSLLTGLGTDTQYF
CDR3 DNA: TGCGCCAGCAGCCTATTGACAGGGTTGGGTACAGATACGCAGTATTTT